The clone carrying this TCR beta chain was picked up a small number of times. Its target is not known. This sample is part of a study of response to subunit inactivated influenza vaccine. Study-wide findings and caveats: The authors proposed limited new T cell recruitment per seasonal influenza vaccination.

Trimming took 2 bases from V and 5 from J, leaving 13 bases between them. In germline, CDR1 is MDHEN, CDR2 SYDVKM. The CDR3 is made up of 15 amino acids. TCRdb ran MiXCR on the RT-PCR reads and lists one entry per CDR3 protein. The table lists about 570,000 distinct CDR3 sequences, 10% to 12% of them singletons, with 11% in the top ten. This sample also appeared in a second study, on T cells expressing NK-cell markers. As that report states: TCR beta cDNA was generated via 5'RACE template switching incorporating UMIs. Sorted CD3+CD56+NKG2C+, CD3+CD56+NKG2C- and CD3+CD56-NKG2C+ T-cell subsets were beta-chain profiled. Sorting in several experiments was restricted by an anti-gamma-delta TCR antibody to alpha-beta TCR T cells. NKG2C+ dominant clonotypes from roughly 6 donors made up roughly 1.0-7.0% of CD8+ T cells.

The chain couples TRBV28 to TRBJ2-1, with D uncertain. This clonotype was sampled from a man aged 50 to 60 who received an inactivated influenza vaccine. The source was PBMCs from blood, collected on the day of vaccination. CDR3 region: CASSLTRTNHNEQFF. DNA of the CDR3: TGTGCCAGCAGTTTAACTCGGACCAACCACAATGAGCAGTTCTTC.